The TCR beta chain under discussion was sequenced for a study of OX40 agonist ivuxolimab in advanced cancers. In the study overall: A male proportion of under 90% was recorded, with mean age around 55 years and range roughly 20 to 90. The study's findings and limits: Near-lowest levels of clonal expansion characterized partial responders at 0.1-3.0 mg/kg.

On this clone itself: The antigen is unknown.

CDR3 length: 14 residues. Germline-derived CDR1 and CDR2 are MNHEY and SVGAGI. V shed 5 bases and J shed 2 bases, with 12 bases lying between them. Profiled with immunoSEQ multiplex PCR; TCRdb holds only in-frame clones, not every one. The sample has some 44,000 clones, about 86% seen once. The V gene is TRBV6-5, the J gene TRBJ2-5; D gene uncertain. This material consisted of CD4+ or CD8+ T cells sorted from blood, taken in a trial of the OX40 agonist ivuxolimab. This TCR was recovered from an adult with an advanced solid tumor such as melanoma, head and neck, liver or kidney cancer. The CDR3, as DNA: TGTGCCAGCAGTAGCCTGAGTCATCAAGAGACCCAGTACTTC. Its protein product is CASSSLSHQETQYF.